Below, 18 T cell receptor beta chains from the same sample are listed, as sequenced in a study of beta chain features in type 1 diabetes. Points from the study as a whole: There was a moderate but significant shortening of TCRB CDR3s in all four CD4+ subsets of Type 1 diabetes patients.

Every bit of the isolated RNA underwent reverse transcription, so sequencing read expressed TCRB transcripts. Produced via immunoSEQ multiplex PCR; TCRdb's table is partial and in-frame only. This sample has 250,000 to 350,000 clones; over 14% occur once, and the top ten carry 0.015% to 0.019%. No antigens are known for them. Sequenced material: naive CD4+ T cells from blood. The receptors stem from a man aged 18-30 years with type 1 diabetes.

The chain uses TRBV19 and TRBJ2-3, with 9 bases identical to TRBD2. Trimming at V came to 5 bases and at J to 2 bases, leaving 8 bases not matched to a gene. The CDR3 length is 16 residues. Germline CDR1 and CDR2: LNHDA and SQIVND (reference sequence). The CDR3, as DNA: TGTGCCAGTAGTGGAGGGACTAGCTTCTTCACAGATACGCAGTATTTT. It encodes CASSGGTSFFTDTQYF. Full variable domain (missing parts from reference TRBV19 and TRBJ2-3): DGGITQSPKYLFRKEGQNVTLSCEQNLNHDAMYWYRQDPGQGLRLIYYSQIVNDFQKGDIAEGYSVSREKKESFPLTVTSAQKNPTAFYLCASSGGTSFFTDTQYFGPGTRLTVL.

This clone was detected a few times. This chain uses TRBV9 with TRBJ1-2; TRBD1 agrees at 7 bases. Trimming at V came to 3 bases and at J to 8 bases, leaving 13 bases not matched to a gene. The germline CDR1 and CDR2 sequences are SGDLS and YYNGEE. The CDR3 is 15 amino acids. CDR3 coding DNA: TGTGCCAGCAGCGGCAACCGGGGACAGTCAGTAGGCTACACCTTC. Its protein is CASSGNRGQSVGYTF. Based on the CDR3 plus reference TRBV9 and TRBJ1-2, the full variable domain is DSGVTQTPKHLITATGQRVTLRCSPRSGDLSVYWYQQSLDQGLQFLIQYYNGEERAKGNILERFSAQQFPDLHSELNLSSLELGDSALYFCASSGNRGQSVGYTFGSGTRLTVV.

The J gene is TRBJ2-7, the V gene TRBV18, with 9 nucleotides matching TRBD1. The CDR3 loop spans 15 amino acids. The ends lost 5 bases at V and 5 bases at J; junction bases unmatched: 10. Germline CDR1 reads KGHSH; CDR2 reads LQKENI. CDR3 nucleotide sequence: TGTGCCAGCTCAACTACAGGGGGCCTGACGAACGAGCAGTACTTC. It specifies CASSTTGGLTNEQYF.

This CDR3 is CATPGAGSYEQYF. In DNA form, the CDR3 reads TGTGCCACCCCCGGCGCGGGGTCCTACGAGCAGTACTTC. This chain connects TRBV28 to TRBJ2-7; a weak D match, TRBD2 (6 bases). V was shortened by 10 bases and J by 1 base, with 14 bases between the two germline ends. Germline-derived CDR1 and CDR2 are MDHEN and SYDVKM. The CDR3 is 13 amino acids.

This clone was found a few times. The rearrangement uses TRBV7-2 and TRBJ1-5; maybe TRBD1 (6 bases). This CDR3 is 15 amino acids long. Germline V gene data show CDR1 as SGHTA and CDR2 as FQGNSA. V was cut by 3 bases and J by 3 bases, with 12 bases left in between. The CDR3 coding sequence is TGTGCCAGCAGCTTGGGTACAGGGAACAATCAGCCCCAGCATTTT. The encoded protein is CASSLGTGNNQPQHF.

This clone was counted between two and nine times. The chain links TRBV6-5 to TRBJ2-1; D possibly corresponds to TRBD2 (5 bases). The V gene's germline CDR1 is MNHEY and CDR2 SVGAGI. Trimming pared 0 bases from V and 10 bases from J, leaving 19 bases between. CDR3 length: 16 amino acids. Here the CDR3 reads CASSYSGNRGKWEQFF. Here the CDR3 DNA reads TGTGCCAGCAGTTACTCCGGGAATAGAGGAAAGTGGGAGCAGTTCTTC.

This clone was detected a few times. This rearrangement joins TRBV25-1 to TRBJ1-1; perhaps TRBD1 as D (5 bases). This CDR3 spans 12 amino acids. In germline, CDR1 is MGHDK, CDR2 SYGVNS. V was cut by 6 bases and J by 4 bases, with 9 bases left in between. CDR3 amino acids: CASRSGGTEAFF. CDR3 bases: TGTGCCAGCAGATCCGGGGGCACTGAAGCTTTCTTT.

This clone was seen a handful of times. This chain joins TRBV2 and TRBJ2-2; possibly TRBD1 for D (5 bases). The CDR3 loop spans 16 amino acids. V lost 4 bases, J lost 3 bases, and 15 bases lay in between. CDR1 is SNHLY, CDR2 FYNNEI, per germline. The DNA of the CDR3 is TGTGCCAGCAGTGTGCCGCGCCAGGGTGACACCGGGGAGCTGTTTTTT. As protein: CASSVPRQGDTGELFF.

This clone was detected only a few times. CDR3 in amino acids: CAGSAAGGTDTQYF. CDR3 DNA sequence: TGTGCCGGTTCAGCGGCGGGGGGCACAGATACGCAGTATTTT. The V gene is TRBV30, the J gene TRBJ2-3, with 7 bases matching TRBD2. The J segment lost 1 base and the V segment lost 8 bases, leaving 9 bases of the junction unmatched. Germline CDR1 and CDR2: GTSNPN and SVGIG (reference sequence). The CDR3 is 14 residues long. The variable domain in full, completed from reference TRBV30 and TRBJ2-3, reads SQTIHQWPATLVQPVGSPLSLECTVEGTSNPNLYWYRQAAGRGLQLLFYSVGIGQISSEVPQNLSASRPQDRQFILSSKKLLLSDSGFYLCAGSAAGGTDTQYFGPGTRLTVL.

The chain links TRBV18 to TRBJ2-7, with 8 bases matching TRBD2. V lost 1 base to trimming and J lost 2 bases; unmatched junction nucleotides: 7. CDR1 and CDR2 (germline): KGHSH, LQKENI. The CDR3 consists of 16 residues. The CDR3 region is CASSPRSGRSPYEQYF. The CDR3 DNA reads TGTGCCAGCTCACCACGGAGCGGGAGATCCCCCTACGAGCAGTACTTC.

This clone appeared a few times. The CDR3 bases are TGTGCCATCAGTGACCCTCCGGGACTAGCCTCCTACGAGCAGTACTTC. Translation: CAISDPPGLASYEQYF. J is TRBJ2-7 and V is TRBV10-3; 9 bases are a match to TRBD2. CDR1 and CDR2 from the germline V gene are ENHRY and SYGVKD. V lost 3 bases to trimming and J lost 0 bases; unmatched junction nucleotides: 6. This CDR3 comprises 16 residues.

The chain has TRBV7-2 and TRBJ2-3; 12 bases are shared with TRBD2. The CDR3 sequence is 16 residues long. V shed 5 bases and J 5 bases; nucleotides not matched to a gene: 8. CDR1 and CDR2 (germline): SGHTA, FQGNSA. CDR3 sequence: CASSPRLAGVGDTQYF. The CDR3 DNA reads as TGTGCCAGCAGCCCGAGACTAGCGGGAGTGGGAGATACGCAGTATTTT.

This clone turned up a few times. V usage is TRBV29-1 and J usage is TRBJ1-3; weak D call: TRBD1 (5 bases). The CDR3 is made up of 14 amino acids. CDR1 is SQVTM and CDR2 is ANQGSEA in the germline V gene. V lost 4 bases to trimming and J lost 0 bases, with 10 bases between them. The CDR3 here is CSVVGGYSGNTIYF. CDR3 sequence (DNA): TGCAGCGTTGTCGGGGGGTACTCTGGAAACACCATATATTTT.

The chain links TRBV7-6 to TRBJ2-3; D is unresolved. The CDR3 has 15 residues. CDR1 and CDR2 from the germline V gene are SGHVS and FNYEAQ. V was trimmed by 3 bases and J by 2 bases, leaving 12 bases between them. The CDR3 DNA reads as TGTGCCAGCAGCTTGACCCAGTGGGCCACAGATACGCAGTATTTT. As protein: CASSLTQWATDTQYF.

This clone has just a few counts. The genes are TRBV7-2 and TRBJ2-5, with D uncertain. Trimming cost V 3 bases and J 14 bases, with 13 bases left between them. There are 11 residues in the CDR3. Germline V gives CDR1 SGHTA, CDR2 FQGNSA. The CDR3 region is CASSFGTEPYF. In nucleotides, the CDR3 is TGTGCCAGCAGCTTTGGAACAGAGCCCTACTTC. Combining the CDR3 with reference TRBV7-2 and TRBJ2-5 gives the whole variable domain GAGVSQSPSNKVTEKGKDVELRCDPISGHTALYWYRQSLGQGLEFLIYFQGNSAPDKSGLPSDRFSAERTGGSVSTLTIQRTQQEDSAVYLCASSFGTEPYFGPGTRLLVL.

The chain is built from TRBV9 and TRBJ1-2; D call uncertain. Germline V gives CDR1 SGDLS, CDR2 YYNGEE. The CDR3 is made up of 13 amino acids. V lost 4 bases and J lost 4, with 11 bases in between. The CDR3 DNA is TGTGCCAGCAGCCCCCAGGCAGGCTATGGCTACACCTTC. Its translation: CASSPQAGYGYTF.

This clone was detected only a few times. The CDR3 coding sequence is TGTGCCAGCTCAGCACAGGGGGCGCGTGCGGGCTACACCTTC. This encodes CASSAQGARAGYTF. The chain links TRBV18 to TRBJ1-2; TRBD1 matches at 9 bases. Per the germline V gene, CDR1 is KGHSH and CDR2 is LQKENI. V lost 5 bases and J lost 8; bases outside the gene matches: 9. There are 14 residues in the CDR3.

The V call is TRBV4-1, the J call TRBJ2-5, with 11 bases fitting TRBD2. J lost 4 bases, V lost 4 bases, and 5 bases had no gene match. Germline CDR1 MGHRA, CDR2 YSYEKL. The CDR3 length is 15 residues. DNA of the CDR3: TGCGCCAGCAGCCGGTACGGACTAGCGGGAGAGACCCAGTACTTC. Encoded protein: CASSRYGLAGETQYF.